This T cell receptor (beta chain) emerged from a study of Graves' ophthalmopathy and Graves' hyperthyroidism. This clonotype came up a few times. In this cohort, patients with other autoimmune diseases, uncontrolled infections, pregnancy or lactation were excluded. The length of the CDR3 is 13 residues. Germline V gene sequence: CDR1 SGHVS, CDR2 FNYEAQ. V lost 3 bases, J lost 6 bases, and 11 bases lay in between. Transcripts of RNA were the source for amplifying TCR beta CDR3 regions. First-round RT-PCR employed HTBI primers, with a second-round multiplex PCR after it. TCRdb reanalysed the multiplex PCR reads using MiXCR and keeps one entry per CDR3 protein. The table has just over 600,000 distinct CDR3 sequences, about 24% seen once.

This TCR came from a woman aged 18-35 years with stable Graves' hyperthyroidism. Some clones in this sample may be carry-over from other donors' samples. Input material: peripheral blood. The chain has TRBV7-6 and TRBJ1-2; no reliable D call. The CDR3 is CASSFGNYDGYTF. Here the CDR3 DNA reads TGTGCCAGCAGCTTTGGGAATTATGATGGCTACACCTTC.